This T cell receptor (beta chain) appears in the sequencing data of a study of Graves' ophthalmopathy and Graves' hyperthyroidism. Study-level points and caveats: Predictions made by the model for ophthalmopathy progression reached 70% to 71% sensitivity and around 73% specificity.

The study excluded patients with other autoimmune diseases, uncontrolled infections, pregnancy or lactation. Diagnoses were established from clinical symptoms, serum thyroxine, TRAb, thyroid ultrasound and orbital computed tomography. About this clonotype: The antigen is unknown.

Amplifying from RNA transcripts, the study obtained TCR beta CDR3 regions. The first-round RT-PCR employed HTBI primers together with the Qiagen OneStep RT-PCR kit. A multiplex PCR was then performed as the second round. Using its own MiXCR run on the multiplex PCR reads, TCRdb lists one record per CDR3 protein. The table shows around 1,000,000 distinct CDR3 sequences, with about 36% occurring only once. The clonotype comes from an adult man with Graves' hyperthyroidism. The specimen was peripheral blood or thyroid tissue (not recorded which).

The DNA of the CDR3 is TGTGCCAGCAGCCCGAACCCGGGGGCCGAGCAGTACTTC. Translated, it gives CASSPNPGAEQYF. This chain links TRBV9 with TRBJ2-7; possibly TRBD1 or TRBD2 for D (6 bases each). V shed 4 bases and J shed 6 bases, with 14 bases lying between them. Germline V gene lookup returns CDR1 SGDLS and CDR2 YYNGEE. The CDR3 length is 13 residues.